The 16 T cell receptor beta chains listed next were all sequenced from one sample in a study of CD8 T cells in Susac syndrome. RNA in amounts of about 0.5 to 1 ug was reverse transcribed with random hexamers. MiXCR was run by TCRdb on the immunoSEQ multiplex PCR reads, yielding one entry per CDR3 protein. The table lists some 110,000 distinct CDR3 sequences, 93% of them singletons. Material for sequencing was CD8+ T cells from PBMCs. These receptors all come from a human donor with multiple sclerosis.

The genes are TRBV28 and TRBJ2-6; D may correspond to TRBD1 or TRBD2 (7 bases each). Trimming left V 8 bases short and J 1 base short, with 15 bases between. Germline values: CDR1 MDHEN, CDR2 SYDVKM. The CDR3 spans 16 residues. CDR3 in DNA: TGTGCCAGCCGAACAGGGGAGGGATCTGGGGCCAACGTCCTGACTTTC. Amino acids: CASRTGEGSGANVLTF.

The J gene is TRBJ1-1, the V gene TRBV12-3 or TRBV12-4, with 8 bases lining up with TRBD1. The junction had 5 bases not matched to a gene; V was cut back by 4 bases and J by 1 base. The CDR3 spans 15 residues. The CDR3 loop reads CASSSPDRANTEAFF. DNA for the CDR3: TGTGCCAGCAGTTCCCCGGACAGGGCGAACACTGAAGCTTTCTTT.

The chain has TRBV5-4 and TRBJ2-5, with 9 bases lining up with TRBD1. The CDR3 loop spans 14 amino acids. Trimming removed 2 bases from V and 5 bases from J; junction bases left unmatched: 4. Germline V gene sequence: CDR1 SGHNT, CDR2 YYREEE (reference sequence). CDR3 nucleotides: TGTGCCAGCAGCTTAAACAGGGGGCCGGAGACCCAGTACTTC. Amino acids: CASSLNRGPETQYF.

The chain couples TRBV9 to TRBJ2-3; D is unclear. Per the germline V gene, CDR1 is SGDLS and CDR2 is YYNGEE. The CDR3 is made up of 11 amino acids. The ends were cut back, 3 bases at V and 7 bases at J, with 6 bases in the middle. The CDR3 loop reads CASSAQNTQYF. CDR3 coding DNA: TGTGCCAGCAGCGCACAGAATACGCAGTATTTT.

The genes are TRBV3-1 and TRBJ2-2; 14 bases align to TRBD2. Germline V gene sequence: CDR1 LGHDT, CDR2 YNNKEL (reference sequence). The CDR3 covers 15 residues. V was clipped by 4 bases and J by 7 bases; unmatched bases: 2. CDR3 coding DNA: TGTGCCAGCAGCCGCGGGACTAGCGGGAGCGGGGAGCTGTTTTTT. Its translation is CASSRGTSGSGELFF.

V is TRBV19 and J is TRBJ2-1; 7 bases line up with TRBD1. The V and J ends lost 4 bases and 3 bases, in that order; junction bases with no gene match: 6. Germline CDR1 LNHDA, CDR2 SQIVND (reference sequence). The CDR3 length is 15 residues. CDR3 nucleotide sequence: TGTGCCAGTAGTAAAATCCGGGACAGCTACAATGAGCAGTTCTTC. Its translation: CASSKIRDSYNEQFF.

The CDR3 here is CASSYDRGRRGTEAFF. The CDR3 DNA sequence: TGTGCCAGCAGTTACGACAGGGGCCGGAGGGGTACTGAAGCTTTCTTT. The rearrangement links TRBV6-2 or TRBV6-3 to TRBJ1-1, with 8 positions matching TRBD1. This CDR3 has 16 residues. Germline assignment: CDR1 MNHEY and CDR2 SVGEGT. J gave up 5 bases and V 2 bases, and 10 bases lay outside the gene matches.

The chain employs TRBV19 and TRBJ2-1; 9 nucleotides agree with TRBD2. The CDR3 runs to 15 residues. Losses at the gene ends were 3 bases for V and 4 bases for J; bases not matched to a gene: 4. Germline V gene data show CDR1 as LNHDA and CDR2 as SQIVND (reference sequence). CDR3 amino acids: CASSMGSGSYNEQFF. DNA of the CDR3: TGTGCCAGTAGTATGGGTAGCGGGAGTTACAATGAGCAGTTCTTC.

This clonotype was seen a single time. V is TRBV9 and J is TRBJ2-6; 7 bases are a match to TRBD1. This CDR3 comprises 17 residues. From germline, CDR1 is SGDLS and CDR2 YYNGEE. With V trimmed by 7 bases and J by 0 bases, 10 bases remained unmatched. The CDR3 sequence is CASLPGQLSSGANVLTF. The CDR3 nucleotides are TGTGCCAGCCTGCCGGGACAGCTTAGCTCTGGGGCCAACGTCCTGACTTTC.

CDR3 sequence reads: CASSVVDRGHEQYV. In DNA, the CDR3 is TGTGCCAGCAGTGTCGTGGACAGGGGTCACGAGCAGTACGTC. J is TRBJ2-7 and V is TRBV6-1; 9 bases line up with TRBD1. V lost 4 bases and J lost 5; bases outside the gene matches: 6. CDR1 and CDR2 from the germline V gene are MNHNS and SASEGT. CDR3 length: 14 amino acids.

The chain combines TRBV5-4 with TRBJ2-3; maybe TRBD1 (6 bases). Germline V gene lookup returns CDR1 SGHNT and CDR2 YYREEE (reference sequence). CDR3 length: 15 amino acids. V lost 1 base to trimming and J lost 1 base, with 10 bases between them. The CDR3 nucleotides are TGTGCCAGCAGCTTGATACAGGGTGGCACAGATACGCAGTATTTT. Protein sequence: CASSLIQGGTDTQYF. Together with reference TRBV5-4 and TRBJ2-3, the CDR3 gives the full variable domain: ETGVTQSPTHLIKTRGQQVTLRCSSQSGHNTVSWYQQALGQGPQFIFQYYREEENGRGNFPPRFSGLQFPNYSSELNVNALELDDSALYLCASSLIQGGTDTQYFGPGTRLTVL.

The J gene is TRBJ1-1, the V gene TRBV12-3 or TRBV12-4; D remains ambiguous. The V and J ends lost 7 bases and 1 base respectively, with 13 bases between them. The CDR3 extends over 14 amino acids. Here the CDR3 reads CASNLPGRNTEAFF. The CDR3 coding sequence is TGTGCCAGCAACCTGCCTGGACGGAACACTGAAGCTTTCTTT.

This clonotype was counted a single time. The chain joins TRBV9 to TRBJ2-2; 9 bases line up with TRBD2. From germline, CDR1 is SGDLS and CDR2 YYNGEE. The V segment lost 3 bases and the J segment 0 bases; nucleotides outside the gene matches: 3. The CDR3 spans 16 residues. The CDR3 region has the DNA TGTGCCAGCAGCGACAGCGGGGGGACGAACACCGGGGAGCTGTTTTTT. This encodes CASSDSGGTNTGELFF.

The chain carries TRBV13 and TRBJ2-5, with D possibly matching TRBD2 (6 bases). CDR3 length: 12 amino acids. Germline CDR1 PRHDT, CDR2 FYEKMQ (reference sequence). Deletions cut 3 bases from V and 6 bases from J, with 8 bases between. The CDR3, as DNA: TGTGCCAGCAGCTTTGGCGGGAAGACCCAGTACTTC. Protein sequence: CASSFGGKTQYF. The whole variable domain, remainder taken from reference TRBV13 and TRBJ2-5, is AAGVIQSPRHLIKEKRETATLKCYPIPRHDTVYWYQQGPGQDPQFLISFYEKMQSDKGSIPDRFSAQQFSDYHSELNMSSLELGDSALYFCASSFGGKTQYFGPGTRLLVL.

The chain uses TRBV10-2 and TRBJ1-2, with a possible D match to TRBD1 (6 bases). This CDR3 contains 18 residues. The V end lost 4 bases, the J end lost 8 bases, and 29 bases lay between the germline ends. Germline CDR1 is WSHSY and CDR2 is SAAADI. CDR3 loop: CASSVSLGRGRDGGGYTF. The CDR3 DNA reads TGCGCCAGCAGTGTCTCCCTTGGACGGGGACGCGACGGGGGCGGCTACACCTTC.

This chain links TRBV25-1 with TRBJ2-3; 9 nucleotides agree with TRBD2. The CDR3 is 16 residues long. Per germline, CDR1 MGHDK and CDR2 SYGVNS. After removal of 3 bases from V and 3 bases from J, the junction contained 7 bases not matched to a gene. The CDR3 DNA reads as TGTGCCAGCAGTGACACCTCTAGCGGGAAGACAGATACGCAGTATTTT. The encoded protein is CASSDTSSGKTDTQYF.